This T cell receptor (beta chain) was recovered during a study of T cell responses to AZD1222 COVID-19 vaccine. Method: immunoSEQ multiplex PCR; TCRdb's copy keeps in-frame clones and lacks some. Counted here are over 110,000 clones, about 92% occurring once; the ten biggest clones make up about 3.2%. This clone was detected only once. The CDR3 length is 13 residues. CDR1 and CDR2 from the germline V gene are GTSNPN and SVGIG (reference sequence). The V end was cut by 2 bases, the J end by 4 bases, with 9 bases between. The chain joins TRBV30 to TRBJ1-5; no firm D call. Sequenced here: peripheral blood, sampled on day 0 of AZD1222 vaccination. The clonotype originates from an adult in good health. This CDR3 reads CAWSSQQNQPQHF. The DNA for the CDR3 is TGTGCCTGGAGTAGTCAGCAGAATCAGCCCCAGCATTTT.